What follows are 12 T cell receptor beta chains derived from one specimen sequenced in a study of blood T cell repertoires in COVID-19. Using immunoSEQ multiplex PCR, the repertoire was profiled, and TCRdb retains in-frame clones only, with some absent. The table lists roughly 350,000 clones, more than 75% of them singletons. Sequences were obtained from peripheral blood. The receptors come from a woman aged 45-65 years with active or convalescent COVID-19.

The rearrangement links TRBV7-2 to TRBJ2-5; possibly TRBD2 for D (6 bases). CDR1 and CDR2 (germline): SGHTA, FQGNSA. This CDR3 spans 14 amino acids. Trimming took 1 base from V and 5 from J, leaving 11 bases between them. The CDR3 protein is CASSLVGRDETQYF. In DNA form, the CDR3 reads TGTGCCAGCAGCTTAGTCGGGCGGGACGAGACCCAGTACTTC.

This rearrangement joins TRBV2 to TRBJ1-1; TRBD1 aligns across 10 bases. Trimming cost V 5 bases and J 2 bases; bases outside gene matches: 2. This CDR3 contains 14 residues. Germline V lookup: CDR1 SNHLY, CDR2 FYNNEI. The chain's CDR3 is CASSMTGGNTEAFF. In DNA form, the CDR3 reads TGTGCCAGCAGTATGACAGGGGGCAACACTGAAGCTTTCTTT.

The V gene is TRBV3-1 (or the pseudogene TRBV3-2), the J gene TRBJ2-5, with no clear D. The germline V gene encodes CDR1 LGHDT and CDR2 YNNKEL (reference sequence). The CDR3 loop spans 13 amino acids. Between the trimmed V and J ends, which lost 4 bases and 1 base, there was a span of 7 bases. CDR3 region: CASSPRSQETQYF. DNA for the CDR3: TGTGCCAGCAGCCCCAGGTCCCAAGAGACCCAGTACTTC.

The rearrangement links TRBV28 to TRBJ2-7, with 9 bases matching TRBD1. The CDR3 loop spans 14 amino acids. The germline CDR1 and CDR2 sequences are MDHEN and SYDVKM. V gave up 2 bases and J gave up 3 bases; unmatched junction bases: 2. The DNA of the CDR3 is TGTGCCAGCAGTTTAACAGGGGGCTACTACGAGCAGTACTTC. Translation: CASSLTGGYYEQYF.

This clone showed up just a few times. The chain joins TRBV15 to TRBJ1-4; D is unresolved. Trimming removed 6 bases from V and 3 bases from J, with 14 bases in between. Per the germline V gene, CDR1 is LNHNV and CDR2 is YYDKDF (reference sequence). This CDR3 is 15 amino acids long. In DNA form, the CDR3 reads TGTGCCACCAGGCTAGGTGGGTTAGCTAATGAAAAACTGTTTTTT. Its translation is CATRLGGLANEKLFF.

The chain joins TRBV10-1 to TRBJ2-1; D may be TRBD1 (5 bases). V lost 9 bases to trimming and J lost 5 bases, with 14 bases between them. Germline loops: CDR1 WNHNN, CDR2 SYGVQD (reference sequence). The CDR3 is 13 residues long. The CDR3 sequence: CARYSDIDNEQFF. The CDR3 DNA reads as TGCGCCAGATACTCGGACATTGACAATGAGCAGTTCTTC.

A single count supports this clone. The rearrangement joins TRBV7-9 to TRBJ2-7; a possible D gene is TRBD2 (6 bases). The V gene's germline CDR1 is SEHNR and CDR2 FQNEAQ (reference sequence). The CDR3 loop spans 14 amino acids. Trimming took 4 bases from V and 0 from J, leaving 10 bases between them. CDR3 sequence: CASSSSASSYEQYF. In DNA form, the CDR3 reads TGTGCCAGCAGCTCTAGCGCGAGCTCCTACGAGCAGTACTTC.

The chain links TRBV4-2 to TRBJ2-1, with TRBD2 matching over 7 bases. CDR3 length: 16 residues. CDR1 is LGHNA and CDR2 is YNFKEQ in the germline V gene. After removal of 0 bases from V and 3 bases from J, the junction contained 5 bases not matched to a gene. As DNA, the CDR3 is TGTGCCAGCAGCCAAGATCCTGGCGGGGGCTACAATGAGCAGTTCTTC. This sequence encodes CASSQDPGGGYNEQFF.

V gene TRBV9 combines with J gene TRBJ2-5; 12 positions agree with TRBD2. V shed 5 bases, J shed 2 bases, and the junction held 4 bases outside the gene matches. The CDR3 is 15 amino acids. Germline-derived CDR1 and CDR2 are SGDLS and YYNGEE. CDR3: CASSYGLAGQETQYF. The CDR3 DNA is TGTGCCAGCAGTTATGGACTAGCGGGACAAGAGACCCAGTACTTC.

This chain joins TRBV28 and TRBJ1-1, with D maybe TRBD1 (5 bases). Germline V gene lookup returns CDR1 MDHEN and CDR2 SYDVKM. This CDR3 comprises 13 residues. V was clipped by 6 bases and J by 2 bases, with 10 bases between them. The CDR3: CASRVTANTEAFF. The DNA of the CDR3 is TGTGCCAGCAGGGTGACAGCCAACACTGAAGCTTTCTTT.

This clone was picked up one time. The chain carries TRBV7-9 and TRBJ2-1; D is possibly TRBD1 (6 bases). Trimming pared 3 bases from V and 5 bases from J, leaving 8 bases between. The CDR3 loop spans 13 amino acids. CDR1 and CDR2 (germline): SEHNR, FQNEAQ (reference sequence). This CDR3 reads CASSLGANNEQFF. CDR3 bases: TGTGCCAGCAGCTTGGGGGCCAACAATGAGCAGTTCTTC.

V and J are TRBV11-2 and TRBJ2-3; the D is unclear. Germline CDR1 reads SGHAT; CDR2 reads FQNNGV. This CDR3 region has 13 residues. Trimming cost V 6 bases and J 1 base, with 8 bases left between them. The CDR3 reads CASRRLGTDTQYF. Here the CDR3 DNA reads TGTGCCAGCAGACGACTGGGCACAGATACGCAGTATTTT.